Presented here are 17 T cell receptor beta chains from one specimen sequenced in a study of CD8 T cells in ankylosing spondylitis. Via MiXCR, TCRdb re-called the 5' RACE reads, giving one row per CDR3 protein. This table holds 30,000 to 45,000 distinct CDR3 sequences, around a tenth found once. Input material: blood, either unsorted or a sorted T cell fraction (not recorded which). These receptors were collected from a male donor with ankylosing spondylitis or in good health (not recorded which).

The CDR3 DNA reads TGCGCCAGCAGTCAAAGACCAGGGGGCTCATACGAGCAGTACTTC. Amino acid sequence: CASSQRPGGSYEQYF. The chain has TRBV23-1 and TRBJ2-7; 8 nucleotides match TRBD1. TRBV23-1 is an ORF, with its function uncertain. V shed 2 bases, J shed 4 bases, and the junction held 7 bases outside the gene matches. This CDR3 region has 15 residues.

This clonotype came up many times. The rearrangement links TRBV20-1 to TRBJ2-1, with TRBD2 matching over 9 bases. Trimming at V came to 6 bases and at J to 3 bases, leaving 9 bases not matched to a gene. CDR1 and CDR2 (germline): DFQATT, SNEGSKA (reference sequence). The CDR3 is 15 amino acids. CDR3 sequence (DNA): TGCAGTGCCCCAAGCCCTAGCGGGGACTACAATGAGCAGTTCTTC. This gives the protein CSAPSPSGDYNEQFF.

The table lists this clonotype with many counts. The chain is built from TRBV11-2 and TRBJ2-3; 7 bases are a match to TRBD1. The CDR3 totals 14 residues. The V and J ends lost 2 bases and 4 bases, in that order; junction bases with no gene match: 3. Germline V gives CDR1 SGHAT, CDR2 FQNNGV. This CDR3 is CASSLFQGADTQYF. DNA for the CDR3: TGTGCCAGCAGCTTATTTCAGGGGGCAGATACGCAGTATTTT.

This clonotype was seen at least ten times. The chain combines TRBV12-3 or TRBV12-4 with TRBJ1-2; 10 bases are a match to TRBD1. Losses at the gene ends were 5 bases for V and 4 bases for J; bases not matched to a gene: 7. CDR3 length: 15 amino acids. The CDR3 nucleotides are TGTGCCAGCAGTGACCCGGGACAGGGGTTCTATGGCTACACCTTC. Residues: CASSDPGQGFYGYTF.

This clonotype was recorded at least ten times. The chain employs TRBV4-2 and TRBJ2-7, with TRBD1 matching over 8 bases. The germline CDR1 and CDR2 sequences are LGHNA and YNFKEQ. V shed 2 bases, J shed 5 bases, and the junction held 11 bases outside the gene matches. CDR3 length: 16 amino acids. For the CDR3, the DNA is TGTGCCAGCAGCCAAAGACAGGGGCTAGGCAGAGACGAGCAGTACTTC. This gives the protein CASSQRQGLGRDEQYF.

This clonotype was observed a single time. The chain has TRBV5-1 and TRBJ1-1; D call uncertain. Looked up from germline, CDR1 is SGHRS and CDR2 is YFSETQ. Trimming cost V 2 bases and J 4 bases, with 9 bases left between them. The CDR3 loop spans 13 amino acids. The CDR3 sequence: CASSFYTLTEAFF. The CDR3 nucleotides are TGCGCCAGCAGCTTTTACACACTCACTGAAGCTTTCTTT. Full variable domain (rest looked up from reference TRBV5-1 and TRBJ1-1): KAGVTQTPRYLIKTRGQQVTLSCSPISGHRSVSWYQQTPGQGLQFLFEYFSETQRNKGNFPGRFSGRQFSNSRSEMNVSTLELGDSALYLCASSFYTLTEAFFGQGTRLTVV.

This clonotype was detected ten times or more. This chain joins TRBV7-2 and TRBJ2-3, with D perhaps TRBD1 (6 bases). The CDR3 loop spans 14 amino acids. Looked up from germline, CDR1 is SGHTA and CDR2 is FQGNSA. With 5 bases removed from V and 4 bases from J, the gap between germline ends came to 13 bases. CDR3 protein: CASSRTHRADTQYF. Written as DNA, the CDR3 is TGTGCCAGCAGCCGTACCCACAGGGCAGATACGCAGTATTTT.

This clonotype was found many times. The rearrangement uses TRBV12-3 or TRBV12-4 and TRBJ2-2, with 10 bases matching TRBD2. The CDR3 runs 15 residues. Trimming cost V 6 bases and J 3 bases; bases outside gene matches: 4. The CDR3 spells CASRLLAGDTGELFF. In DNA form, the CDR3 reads TGTGCCAGCAGACTTCTAGCGGGAGACACCGGGGAGCTGTTTTTT.

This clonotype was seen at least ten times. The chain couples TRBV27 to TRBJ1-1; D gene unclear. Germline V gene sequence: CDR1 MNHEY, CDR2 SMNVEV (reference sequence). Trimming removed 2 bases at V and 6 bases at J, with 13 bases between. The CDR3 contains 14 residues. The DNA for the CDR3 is TGTGCCAGCAGTTTACTGGGTAGGAGTGCTGAAGCTTTCTTT. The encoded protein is CASSLLGRSAEAFF.

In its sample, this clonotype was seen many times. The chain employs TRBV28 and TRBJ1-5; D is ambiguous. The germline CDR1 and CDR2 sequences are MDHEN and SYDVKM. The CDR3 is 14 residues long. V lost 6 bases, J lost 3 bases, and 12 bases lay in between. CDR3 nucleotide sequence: TGTGCCAGCAGGCCAAATGGGCCCAATCAGCCCCAGCATTTT. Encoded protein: CASRPNGPNQPQHF.

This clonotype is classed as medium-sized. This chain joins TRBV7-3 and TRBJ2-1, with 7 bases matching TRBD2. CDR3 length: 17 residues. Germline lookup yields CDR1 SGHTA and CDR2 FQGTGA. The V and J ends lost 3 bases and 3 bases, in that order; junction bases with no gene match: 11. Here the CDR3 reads CASSFSAGDSLYNEQFF. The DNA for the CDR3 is TGTGCCAGCAGCTTTTCCGCGGGAGATAGCCTCTACAATGAGCAGTTCTTC.

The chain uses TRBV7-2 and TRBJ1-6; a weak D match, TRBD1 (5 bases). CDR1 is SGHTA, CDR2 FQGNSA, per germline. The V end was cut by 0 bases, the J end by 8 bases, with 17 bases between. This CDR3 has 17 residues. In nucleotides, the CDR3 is TGTGCCAGCAGCTTAGCGTCTTCAGGGAAGGGTTATTCACCCCTCCACTTT. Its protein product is CASSLASSGKGYSPLHF. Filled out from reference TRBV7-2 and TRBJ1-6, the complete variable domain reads GAGVSQSPSNKVTEKGKDVELRCDPISGHTALYWYRQSLGQGLEFLIYFQGNSAPDKSGLPSDRFSAERTGGSVSTLTIQRTQQEDSAVYLCASSLASSGKGYSPLHFGNGTRLTVT.

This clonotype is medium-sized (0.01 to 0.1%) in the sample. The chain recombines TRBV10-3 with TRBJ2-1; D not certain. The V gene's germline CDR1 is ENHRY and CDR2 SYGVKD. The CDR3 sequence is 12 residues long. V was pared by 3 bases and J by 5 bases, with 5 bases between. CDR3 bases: TGTGCCATCAGTGACCATAACAATGAGCAGTTCTTC. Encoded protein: CAISDHNNEQFF.

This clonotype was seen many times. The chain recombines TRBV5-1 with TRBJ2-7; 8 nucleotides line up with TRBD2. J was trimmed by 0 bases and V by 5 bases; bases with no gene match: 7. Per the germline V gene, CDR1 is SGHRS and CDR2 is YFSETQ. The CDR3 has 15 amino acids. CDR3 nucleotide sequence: TGCGCCAGCAGACCGGGAGGGCGGAGCTCCTACGAGCAGTACTTC. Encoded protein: CASRPGGRSSYEQYF. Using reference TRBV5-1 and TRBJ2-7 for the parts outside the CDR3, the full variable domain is KAGVTQTPRYLIKTRGQQVTLSCSPISGHRSVSWYQQTPGQGLQFLFEYFSETQRNKGNFPGRFSGRQFSNSRSEMNVSTLELGDSALYLCASRPGGRSSYEQYFGPGTRLTVT.

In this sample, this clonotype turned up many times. The CDR3 region is CASSSWTAEQFF. The CDR3 DNA reads as TGTGCCAGCAGCTCGTGGACAGCCGAGCAGTTCTTC. The genes are TRBV7-2 and TRBJ2-1, with D perhaps TRBD1 (6 bases). The CDR3 loop spans 12 amino acids. CDR1 is SGHTA, CDR2 FQGNSA, per germline. V was pared by 4 bases and J by 10 bases, with 11 bases between.

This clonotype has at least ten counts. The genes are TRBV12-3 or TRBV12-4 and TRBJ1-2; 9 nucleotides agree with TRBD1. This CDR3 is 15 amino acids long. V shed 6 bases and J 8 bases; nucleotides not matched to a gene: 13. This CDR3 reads CASSSTGTGNRGYTF. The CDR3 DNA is TGTGCCAGCAGCAGTACCGGGACAGGGAATAGGGGCTACACCTTC.

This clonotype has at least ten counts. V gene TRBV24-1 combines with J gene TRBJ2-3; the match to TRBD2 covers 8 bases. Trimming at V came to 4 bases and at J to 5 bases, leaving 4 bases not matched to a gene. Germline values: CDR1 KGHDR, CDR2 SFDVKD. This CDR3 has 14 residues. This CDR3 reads CATSEAGEIDTQYF. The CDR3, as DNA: TGTGCCACCAGTGAAGCGGGAGAGATAGATACGCAGTATTTT.